The 11 T cell receptor beta chains below were found in one sample sequenced in a study of OX40 agonist ivuxolimab in advanced cancers. Data came from immunoSEQ multiplex PCR; TCRdb stores just in-frame clones and leaves some out. The data contain under 95,000 clones, about 82% of them singletons. This material consisted of CD4+ or CD8+ T cells sorted from blood, taken in a trial of the OX40 agonist ivuxolimab. The receptors originated from an adult with an advanced solid tumor such as melanoma, head and neck, liver or kidney cancer.

The chain recombines TRBV30 with TRBJ1-5; D not certain. Between the trimmed V and J ends, which lost 1 base and 4 bases, there was a span of 5 bases. This CDR3 is 12 amino acids long. The germline V gene encodes CDR1 GTSNPN and CDR2 SVGIG (reference sequence). The CDR3 bases are TGTGCCTGGAGTGACACGAATCAGCCCCAGCATTTT. This codes for CAWSDTNQPQHF.

This clone was counted only a few times. The chain is built from TRBV30 and TRBJ1-1; 7 bases align to TRBD1. The germline gives CDR1 GTSNPN, CDR2 SVGIG (reference sequence). J was trimmed by 0 bases and V by 4 bases; bases with no gene match: 8. The CDR3 extends over 15 amino acids. The CDR3 here is CAWNPTRGLNTEAFF. CDR3 sequence (DNA): TGTGCCTGGAATCCAACAAGGGGGCTGAACACTGAAGCTTTCTTT.

The chain uses TRBV19 and TRBJ1-2; D remains unclear. CDR1 LNHDA and CDR2 SQIVND come from the germline V gene (reference sequence). The ends were cut back, 5 bases at V and 4 bases at J, with 17 bases in the middle. The CDR3 loop spans 15 amino acids. CDR3 in amino acids: CASSAPGRIGYGYTF. The CDR3 DNA sequence: TGTGCCAGTAGTGCCCCAGGACGCATCGGCTATGGCTACACCTTC.

This chain connects TRBV5-1 to TRBJ2-5, with 8 positions matching TRBD2. CDR3 size: 16 residues. Trimming took 3 bases from V and 4 from J; bases not matched to a gene: 11. Per the germline V gene, CDR1 is SGHRS and CDR2 is YFSETQ. As DNA, the CDR3 is TGCGCCAGCAGCTCCCTTAGGCGGGGGGAAGGAGAGACCCAGTACTTC. Amino acids: CASSSLRRGEGETQYF.

V usage is TRBV15 and J usage is TRBJ2-1; 8 bases line up with TRBD2. Germline trimming cut 1 base from V and 5 bases from J; bases unmatched to any gene: 7. The CDR3 extends over 16 amino acids. Germline assignment: CDR1 LNHNV and CDR2 YYDKDF (reference sequence). CDR3 sequence (DNA): TGTGCCACCAGCAGAGCCAGACTAGCGAGCGACAATGAGCAGTTCTTC. Translated, it gives CATSRARLASDNEQFF.

The chain uses TRBV4-1 and TRBJ2-5, with TRBD1 identical over 10 bases. The DNA end favors TRBJ2-7, so the J call may be wrong. Germline V lookup: CDR1 MGHRA, CDR2 YSYEKL. CDR3 size: 14 residues. The CDR3 spells CASSQRDRGGEQYF. CDR3 DNA: TGCGCCAGCAGCCAGCGGGACAGGGGAGGCGAGCAGTACTTC.

The chain couples TRBV30 to TRBJ2-1, with D hard to call. Trimming shortened V by 0 bases and J by 0 bases, and 9 bases separated the two germline ends. Germline lookup yields CDR1 GTSNPN and CDR2 SVGIG (reference sequence). This CDR3 is built from 15 residues. The CDR3 reads CAWSVGMNSYNEQFF. The CDR3 region has the DNA TGTGCCTGGAGTGTAGGGATGAACTCCTACAATGAGCAGTTCTTC.

This clone was recorded only once. This chain links TRBV5-4 with TRBJ1-1, with TRBD1 as a possible D gene (5 bases). The CDR3 extends over 15 amino acids. Germline V gene data show CDR1 as SGHNT and CDR2 as YYREEE (reference sequence). Trimming took off 4 bases at V and 1 base at J, with 14 bases between the two ends. In nucleotides, the CDR3 is TGTGCCAGCAGCCAAAAAATAACAGGGAACACTGAAGCTTTCTTT. It translates to CASSQKITGNTEAFF.

The chain is built from TRBV7-6 and TRBJ1-4; a possible D gene is TRBD1 (5 bases). The V end lost 3 bases, the J end lost 0 bases, and 11 bases lay between the germline ends. The CDR3 extends over 16 amino acids. Germline V gives CDR1 SGHVS, CDR2 FNYEAQ. This CDR3 reads CASSFRGRATNEKLFF. CDR3 bases: TGTGCCAGCAGCTTTAGGGGAAGGGCAACTAATGAAAAACTGTTTTTT.

The chain combines TRBV5-1 with TRBJ1-1; D is perhaps TRBD1 (5 bases). V lost 1 base and J 1 base, leaving 8 bases between the germline ends. Germline loops: CDR1 SGHRS, CDR2 YFSETQ. This CDR3 is built from 14 residues. The CDR3 is CASSLFGANTEAFF. The CDR3 region has the DNA TGCGCCAGCAGCTTGTTTGGGGCGAACACTGAAGCTTTCTTT.

The sample holds one count of this clone. The chain couples TRBV6-5 to TRBJ1-4, with 8 bases that match TRBD1. V trimming: 1 base; J trimming: 10 bases; junction bases outside the gene matches: 8. CDR3 size: 15 residues. CDR1 MNHEY and CDR2 SVGAGI come from the germline V gene. CDR3 region: CASSYLGQGYAKLFF. The CDR3 DNA is TGTGCCAGCAGTTACTTAGGACAGGGCTACGCAAAACTGTTTTTT.